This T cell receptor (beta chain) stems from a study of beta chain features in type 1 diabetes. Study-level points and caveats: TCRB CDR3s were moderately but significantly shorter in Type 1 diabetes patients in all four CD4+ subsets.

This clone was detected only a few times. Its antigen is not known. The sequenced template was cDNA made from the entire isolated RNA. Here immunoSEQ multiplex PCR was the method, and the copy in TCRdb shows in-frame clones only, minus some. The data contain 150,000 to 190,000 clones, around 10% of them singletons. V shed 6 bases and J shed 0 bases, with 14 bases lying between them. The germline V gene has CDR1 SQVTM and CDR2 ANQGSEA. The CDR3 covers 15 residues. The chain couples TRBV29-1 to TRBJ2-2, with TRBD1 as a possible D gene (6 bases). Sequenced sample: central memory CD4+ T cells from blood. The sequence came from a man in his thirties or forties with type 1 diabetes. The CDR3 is CSVRIPGANTGELFF. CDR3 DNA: TGCAGCGTCCGCATTCCAGGGGCGAACACCGGGGAGCTGTTTTTT.